The 4 T cell receptor beta chains listed next were all sequenced from one sample in a study of blood T cell repertoires in COVID-19. The assay was immunoSEQ multiplex PCR, and TCRdb's table has in-frame clones only and misses some. This table has about 500,000 clones, about 91% appearing once. The sample was peripheral blood. The receptors come from a man between 18 and 29 years old with COVID-19, enrolled during active disease.

This clone was observed a few times. The rearrangement joins TRBV5-4 to TRBJ2-2; possibly TRBD1 for D (6 bases). V was shortened by 0 bases and J by 4 bases, with 10 bases between the two germline ends. The CDR3 spans 15 residues. Germline V gene sequence: CDR1 SGHNT, CDR2 YYREEE (reference sequence). This CDR3 reads CASSLGQGSTGELFF. In nucleotides, the CDR3 is TGTGCCAGCAGCTTGGGGCAGGGGAGCACCGGGGAGCTGTTTTTT. Together with reference TRBV5-4 and TRBJ2-2, the CDR3 gives the full variable domain: ETGVTQSPTHLIKTRGQQVTLRCSSQSGHNTVSWYQQALGQGPQFIFQYYREEENGRGNFPPRFSGLQFPNYSSELNVNALELDDSALYLCASSLGQGSTGELFFGEGSRLTVL.

The chain carries TRBV19 and TRBJ1-5; 8 bases match TRBD1. Germline V CDR1 and CDR2: LNHDA, SQIVND (reference sequence). V trimming: 6 bases; J trimming: 5 bases; junction bases outside the gene matches: 3. This CDR3 comprises 13 residues. The CDR3 DNA reads as TGTGCCAGTAGCATGGACAGGGATCAGCCCCAGCATTTT. This encodes CASSMDRDQPQHF. Combining the CDR3 with reference TRBV19 and TRBJ1-5 gives the whole variable domain DGGITQSPKYLFRKEGQNVTLSCEQNLNHDAMYWYRQDPGQGLRLIYYSQIVNDFQKGDIAEGYSVSREKKESFPLTVTSAQKNPTAFYLCASSMDRDQPQHFGDGTRLSIL.

The J gene is TRBJ2-1, the V gene TRBV2; tentative D call: TRBD2 (6 bases). Trimming cost V 7 bases and J 1 base, with 14 bases left between them. Germline CDR1 reads SNHLY; CDR2 reads FYNNEI. This CDR3 comprises 15 residues. The CDR3 coding sequence is TGTGCCAGCACCGGCCTAGCGTATTCCTACAATGAGCAGTTCTTC. Its translation: CASTGLAYSYNEQFF.

The chain has TRBV4-1 and TRBJ2-7, with 13 bases lining up with TRBD2. The CDR3 consists of 18 residues. Per the germline V gene, CDR1 is MGHRA and CDR2 is YSYEKL. J gave up 4 bases and V 1 base, and 10 bases lay outside the gene matches. CDR3 sequence reads: CASSQVRTSGRLRYEQYF. Here the CDR3 DNA reads TGCGCCAGCAGCCAAGTGAGGACTAGCGGGAGACTCCGATACGAGCAGTACTTC.